This TCR beta chain was found in a study of cytomegalovirus exposure and HLA in healthy donors. For the study at large: As an earlier analysis found, some 180 million T cells yielded 90 million to 140 million unique TCR beta sequences. Study findings and constraints: A later analysis showed HLA-associated TCR beta chains outstripping equally common others in clonal expansion.

This CDR3 has 14 residues. From germline, CDR1 is SGHNT and CDR2 YENEEA. Trimming removed 2 bases at V and 4 bases at J, with 11 bases between. The PCR contained 60 Vbeta and 13 Jbeta primers. The data were produced by immunoSEQ multiplex PCR, yet TCRdb's version contains in-frame clones alone and is incomplete. The sample contains 55,000 to 75,000 clones, approximately 72% of which appear only once. Comments on this clone: What it binds is not known.

The sample consisted of PBMCs. This chain links TRBV11-3 with TRBJ2-5; weak D call: TRBD1 (5 bases). This sequence was found in a woman younger than 45 in good health and CMV-seropositive. The CDR3 sequence: CASSLTTQGETQYF. DNA of the CDR3: TGTGCCAGCAGCTTAACTACGCAGGGAGAGACCCAGTACTTC.